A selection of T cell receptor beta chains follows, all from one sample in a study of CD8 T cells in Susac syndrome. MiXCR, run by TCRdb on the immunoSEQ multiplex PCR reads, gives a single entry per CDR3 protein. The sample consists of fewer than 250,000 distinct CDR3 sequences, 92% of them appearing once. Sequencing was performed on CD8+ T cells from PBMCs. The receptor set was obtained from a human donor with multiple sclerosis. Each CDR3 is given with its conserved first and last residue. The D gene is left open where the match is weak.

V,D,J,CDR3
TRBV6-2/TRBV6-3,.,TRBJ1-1,CASSYWIDEAFF
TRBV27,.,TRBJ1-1,CASSYGQSNTEAFF
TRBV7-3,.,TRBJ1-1,CASSLPQGKHTEAFF
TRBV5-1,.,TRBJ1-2,CASSFYKDGYTF
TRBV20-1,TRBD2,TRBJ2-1,CSSPGTSGSNEQFF
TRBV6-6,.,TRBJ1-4,CASSYSNNEEKLFF
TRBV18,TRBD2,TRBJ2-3,CASSPQLAGGEDTQYF
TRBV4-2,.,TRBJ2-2,CASSQDLSGELFF
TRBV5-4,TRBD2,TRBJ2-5,CASSFKYQIYLAGADQETQYF
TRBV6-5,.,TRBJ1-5,CASSRGENQPQHF
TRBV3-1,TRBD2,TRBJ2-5,CTSSQDVGGLEATQYF
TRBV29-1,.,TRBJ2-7,CSVPNPTTGPYEQYF
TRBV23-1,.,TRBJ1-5,CASSQMLSRGQEDQPQHF
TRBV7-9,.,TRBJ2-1,CASTRISEPSIWYEQFF
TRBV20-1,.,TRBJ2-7,CSASRAGDPLEQYF
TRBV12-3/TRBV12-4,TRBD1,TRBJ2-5,CASRSRGKETQYF
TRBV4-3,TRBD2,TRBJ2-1,CASSLTSDNEQFF
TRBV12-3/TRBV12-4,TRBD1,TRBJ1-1,CASSLAGGKVYTEAFF
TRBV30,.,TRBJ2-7,CAWRESSYEQYF
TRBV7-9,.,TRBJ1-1,CASSLSREAFF
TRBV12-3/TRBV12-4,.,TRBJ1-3,CASSPWQSGNTIYF
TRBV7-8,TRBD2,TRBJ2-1,CASSLDWGGSYNEQFF
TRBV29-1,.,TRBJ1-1,CSVDSFSEAFF
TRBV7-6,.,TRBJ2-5,CASSAHRVEETQYF
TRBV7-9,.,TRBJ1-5,CASTGDNQPQHF
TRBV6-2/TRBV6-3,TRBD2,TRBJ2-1,CASNLGTSGRNEQFF
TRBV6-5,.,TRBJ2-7,CASSYSRGAGYEQYF
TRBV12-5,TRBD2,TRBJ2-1,CASGPGTSGRALVF
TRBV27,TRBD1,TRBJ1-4,CASGTGGEKLFF
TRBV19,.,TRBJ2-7,CASSTMGAGEQYF
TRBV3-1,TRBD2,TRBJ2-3,CASSQEGQRGRLISTDTQYF
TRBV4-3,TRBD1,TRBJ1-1,CASSQGVGTGRGVEAFF
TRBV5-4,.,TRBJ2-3,CASSPYEGSPQYF
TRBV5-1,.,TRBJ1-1,CASSAGGSPNQAFF
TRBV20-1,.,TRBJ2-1,CSARDLAHNEQFF
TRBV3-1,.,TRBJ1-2,CASSLRTANYGYTF
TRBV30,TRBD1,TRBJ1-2,CAWTRDRARESYTF
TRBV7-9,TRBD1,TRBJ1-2,CASSDIGTGGTGYTF
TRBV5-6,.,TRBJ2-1,CASSLNDANEQFF
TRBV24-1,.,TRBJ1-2,CATSDNTVADYGYTF
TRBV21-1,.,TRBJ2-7,CASSKGGGRTSGAYEQYF
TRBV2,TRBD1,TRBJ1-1,CASSGRGHAFRAFF